The T cell receptor beta chain described here comes from a study of blood T cell repertoires in COVID-19. TCRdb's copy holds only in-frame clones and misses some; the assay was immunoSEQ multiplex PCR. The sample contains about 170,000 clones, approximately 90% of which appear only once. Assignments of participants to cohorts depended upon their own reported clinical history. Either two negative PCRs, clearance, or symptom resolution qualified Cohort 3 donors as recovered. This CDR3 region has 15 residues. Germline loops: CDR1 LGHNA, CDR2 YNFKEQ. Trimming removed 1 base from V and 4 bases from J, with 14 bases in between.

The sequencing sample was made of PBMCs or T cells enriched from blood (not recorded which). The chain is built from TRBV4-2 and TRBJ2-7; possibly TRBD2 for D (6 bases). The receptor's source is a woman younger than 30 who had recovered from COVID-19. CDR3 nucleotides: TGTGCCAGCAGCCAAGGCTGGGTGGGGGGATACGAGCAGTACTTC. Its translation: CASSQGWVGGYEQYF.